Given below is one T cell receptor beta chain in context. Assay used: immunoSEQ multiplex PCR; TCRdb lists only in-frame clones, some missing. In the table there are roughly 590,000 clones, about 95% of which are singletons. This sample was taken from a study of shared clonotypes between healthy human individuals. Naive CD8 cells were CD45RO-negative, positively selected for CCR7, excluding terminally differentiated effector memory CD45RA+ cells. J was trimmed by 7 bases and V by 9 bases; bases with no gene match: 18. There are 15 residues in the CDR3. Germline loops: CDR1 MNHEY, CDR2 SVGAGI. Sequencing was performed on naive CD8+ T cells sorted from blood. This clonotype was sampled from a woman aged 25 to 39 in good health. This chain connects TRBV6-5 to TRBJ2-7, with 7 bases lining up with TRBD2. As DNA, the CDR3 is TGTGCCAGAGGTGGTGGGGCTAGCGGAATTTTGGAGCAGTACTTC. Translated, it gives CARGGGASGILEQYF.